Listed here is a single T cell receptor (beta chain). The CDR3 contains 16 residues. Trimming removed 4 bases from V and 2 bases from J; junction bases left unmatched: 9. The germline V gene has CDR1 SGHNT and CDR2 YENEEA. The data originate from a study of cytomegalovirus exposure and HLA in healthy donors. The PCR employed 60 Vbeta primers together with 13 Jbeta primers. Sequencing was performed with immunoSEQ multiplex PCR; in TCRdb, only in-frame clones are kept and a portion is missing. The sample has just over 150,000 clones; more than 70% are singletons. Whereas donors were nominally healthy upon sampling, unrecorded immune exposures were probable.

This chain joins TRBV11-3 and TRBJ2-3; the match to TRBD1 covers 7 bases. This sequence was found in a male donor in good health and CMV-seropositive. The material sequenced was PBMCs. The CDR3 reads CASSSPGGRDTDTQYF. Here the CDR3 DNA reads TGTGCCAGCAGCTCCCCAGGGGGAAGGGACACAGATACGCAGTATTTT.